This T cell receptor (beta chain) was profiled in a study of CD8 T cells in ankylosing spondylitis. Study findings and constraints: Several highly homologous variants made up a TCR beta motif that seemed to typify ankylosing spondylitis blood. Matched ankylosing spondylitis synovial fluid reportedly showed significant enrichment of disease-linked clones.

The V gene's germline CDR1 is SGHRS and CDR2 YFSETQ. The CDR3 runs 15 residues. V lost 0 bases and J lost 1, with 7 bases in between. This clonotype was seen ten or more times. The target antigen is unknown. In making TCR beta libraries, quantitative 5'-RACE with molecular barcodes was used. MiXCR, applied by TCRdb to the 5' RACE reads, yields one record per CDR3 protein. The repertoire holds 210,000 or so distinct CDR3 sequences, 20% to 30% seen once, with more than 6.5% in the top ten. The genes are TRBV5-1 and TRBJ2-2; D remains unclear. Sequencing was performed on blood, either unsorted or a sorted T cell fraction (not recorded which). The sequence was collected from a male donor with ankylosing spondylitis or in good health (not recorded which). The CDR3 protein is CASSLAGLNTGELFF. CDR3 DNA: TGCGCCAGCAGCTTGGCGGGTTTGAACACCGGGGAGCTGTTTTTT.